A single sample gave rise to the 31 T cell receptor beta chains below, sequenced in a study of blood T cell repertoires in COVID-19. Assay: immunoSEQ multiplex PCR; the TCRdb copy retains only in-frame clones and omits some. The repertoire consists of 300,000 or so clones, with around four fifths occurring once and the leading ten covering around 4.2%. The sequenced sample consisted of peripheral blood. The receptors here all came from a woman aged 50 to 65 with active or convalescent COVID-19.

J is TRBJ2-7 and V is TRBV7-9; 14 positions match TRBD2. CDR3 length: 17 amino acids. CDR1 and CDR2 from the germline V gene are SEHNR and FQNEAQ (reference sequence). Trimming took 3 bases from V and 3 from J; bases not matched to a gene: 7. The CDR3 loop reads CASSLGTSGRIDYEQYF. The CDR3 DNA reads as TGTGCCAGCAGCTTGGGGACTAGCGGGAGAATAGACTACGAGCAGTACTTC.

The sample holds a few counts of this clone. This sequence joins TRBV2 and TRBJ1-5, with a tentative D call TRBD1 (6 bases). Germline-derived CDR1 and CDR2 are SNHLY and FYNNEI. The CDR3 totals 15 residues. V shed 4 bases and J shed 7 bases, with 17 bases lying between them. In DNA form, the CDR3 reads TGTGCCAGCAGTGCGACAGGCCAGCATGCCCAGCCCCAGCATTTT. Protein sequence: CASSATGQHAQPQHF.

The chain couples TRBV19 to TRBJ2-3, with 8 bases lining up with TRBD2. Germline CDR1 reads LNHDA; CDR2 reads SQIVND (reference sequence). The CDR3 length is 14 residues. V was clipped by 5 bases and J by 0 bases; unmatched bases: 1. CDR3 nucleotide sequence: TGTGCCAGTAGTGCTAGCGGGAGCACAGATACGCAGTATTTT. It encodes CASSASGSTDTQYF.

The V and J genes are TRBV5-1 and TRBJ1-1; 10 bases align to TRBD1. With 4 bases clipped from V and 4 bases from J, the junction kept 10 bases outside the gene matches. This CDR3 comprises 16 residues. In germline, CDR1 is SGHRS, CDR2 YFSETQ. CDR3 DNA sequence: TGCGCCAGCAGCCTCGGACAGGGGGTCTCTGTCACTGAAGCTTTCTTT. It yields the protein CASSLGQGVSVTEAFF.

This chain joins TRBV5-1 and TRBJ2-7, with 14 nucleotides matching TRBD2. Germline-derived CDR1 and CDR2 are SGHRS and YFSETQ. V gave up 0 bases and J gave up 6 bases; unmatched junction bases: 2. CDR3 length equals 15 residues. CDR3 sequence reads: CASSLEGLAGAEQYF. In nucleotides, the CDR3 is TGCGCCAGCAGCTTGGAGGGACTAGCGGGAGCCGAGCAGTACTTC.

This rearrangement joins TRBV24-1 to TRBJ2-1, with a possible D match to TRBD1 (6 bases). CDR1 is KGHDR and CDR2 is SFDVKD in the germline V gene. V shed 1 base and J shed 2 bases, with 14 bases lying between them. There are 17 residues in the CDR3. In DNA form, the CDR3 reads TGTGCCACCAGTGATTTAGCAGGGGACCGAGCCTACAATGAGCAGTTCTTC. Translation gives CATSDLAGDRAYNEQFF.

On this clone itself: Its ends do not fully match the called genes, so a read error is possible. The chain is built from TRBV3-1 (or the pseudogene TRBV3-2) and TRBJ2-5; maybe TRBD1 (6 bases). The germline V gene has CDR1 LGHDT and CDR2 YNNKEL (reference sequence). The CDR3 consists of 15 residues. DNA of the CDR3: TGTGCCAGCAGCCACGGCCTACAGGGCCAAGAAACCCAGTACTTC. This sequence encodes CASSHGLQGQETQYF.

This chain connects TRBV5-4 to TRBJ1-3; 7 bases line up with TRBD1. Trimming at V came to 4 bases and at J to 0 bases, leaving 10 bases not matched to a gene. The CDR3 spans 17 residues. Per the germline V gene, CDR1 is SGHNT and CDR2 is YYREEE (reference sequence). In DNA, the CDR3 is TGTGCCAGCAGCCCAAGACAGGGCTCGGTCTCTGGAAACACCATATATTTT. It encodes CASSPRQGSVSGNTIYF. The full variable domain, in which reference TRBV5-4 and TRBJ1-3 provide the parts outside the CDR3, is ETGVTQSPTHLIKTRGQQVTLRCSSQSGHNTVSWYQQALGQGPQFIFQYYREEENGRGNFPPRFSGLQFPNYSSELNVNALELDDSALYLCASSPRQGSVSGNTIYFGEGSWLTVV.

DNA for the CDR3: TGTGCCAGCAGCGGGCACAATGAGCAGTTCTTC. Translating gives CASSGHNEQFF. The chain has TRBV9 and TRBJ2-1; D remains ambiguous. CDR3 length: 11 residues. Trimming shortened V by 3 bases and J by 5 bases, and 3 bases separated the two germline ends. In germline, CDR1 is SGDLS, CDR2 YYNGEE.

In DNA, the CDR3 is TGTGCCAGCAGCAAACTAGCGCGGACTAGCACAGATACGCAGTATTTT. Amino acids: CASSKLARTSTDTQYF. V usage is TRBV7-2 and J usage is TRBJ2-3; 7 bases line up with TRBD2. Trimming cost V 5 bases and J 0 bases; bases outside gene matches: 8. This CDR3 contains 16 residues. Germline V gives CDR1 SGHTA, CDR2 FQGNSA. Full variable domain (missing parts from reference TRBV7-2 and TRBJ2-3): GAGVSQSPSNKVTEKGKDVELRCDPISGHTALYWYRQSLGQGLEFLIYFQGNSAPDKSGLPSDRFSAERTGGSVSTLTIQRTQQEDSAVYLCASSKLARTSTDTQYFGPGTRLTVL.

The chain combines TRBV3-1 (or the pseudogene TRBV3-2) with TRBJ2-5; no firm D call. V was trimmed by 4 bases and J by 9 bases, leaving 12 bases between them. The length of the CDR3 is 12 residues. The V gene's germline CDR1 is LGHDT and CDR2 YNNKEL (reference sequence). DNA for the CDR3: TGTGCCAGCAGCCCTGCTTCCTCGGCCCAGTACTTC. This translates into CASSPASSAQYF.

The chain is built from TRBV2 and TRBJ1-5, with unresolved D. V was cut by 10 bases and J by 3 bases, with 22 bases left in between. CDR3 length equals 16 residues. Germline V gene sequence: CDR1 SNHLY, CDR2 FYNNEI. Written as DNA, the CDR3 is TGTGCCACCCACCCTGGACTGTCTAAAGCCAATCAGCCCCAGCATTTT. It is translated as CATHPGLSKANQPQHF. Full variable domain (missing parts from reference TRBV2 and TRBJ1-5): EPEVTQTPSHQVTQMGQEVILRCVPISNHLYFYWYRQILGQKVEFLVSFYNNEISEKSEIFDDQFSVERPDGSNFTLKIRSTKLEDSAMYFCATHPGLSKANQPQHFGDGTRLSIL.

V gene TRBV7-6 combines with J gene TRBJ2-5; D is possibly TRBD1 (6 bases). The CDR3 has 14 amino acids. The V end lost 8 bases, the J end lost 4 bases, and 17 bases lay between the germline ends. Germline V CDR1 and CDR2: SGHVS, FNYEAQ. CDR3 sequence reads: CASVGIQGGETQYF. CDR3 in DNA: TGTGCCAGCGTCGGAATACAGGGTGGAGAGACCCAGTACTTC.

The chain uses TRBV29-1 and TRBJ2-1, with D uncertain. Trimming removed 6 bases at V and 0 bases at J, with 12 bases between. Germline lookup yields CDR1 SQVTM and CDR2 ANQGSEA. The CDR3 extends over 14 amino acids. CDR3 in DNA: TGCAGCGTCGACTCGATAAGCTCCTACAATGAGCAGTTCTTC. As protein: CSVDSISSYNEQFF.

This clone was picked up one time. The chain links TRBV28 to TRBJ1-4, with TRBD1 as a possible D gene (6 bases). This CDR3 comprises 13 residues. The V end was cut by 6 bases, the J end by 4 bases, with 9 bases between. Germline V gene lookup returns CDR1 MDHEN and CDR2 SYDVKM. The CDR3 loop is CASRTGVNEKLFF. The CDR3 DNA reads as TGTGCCAGCAGGACAGGAGTTAATGAAAAACTGTTTTTT.

The chain recombines TRBV7-2 with TRBJ2-5; 7 bases align to TRBD1. Germline CDR1 is SGHTA and CDR2 is FQGNSA. The CDR3 has 15 residues. Unmatched junction bases numbered 8, after V lost 5 bases and J lost 2 bases. The DNA of the CDR3 is TGTGCCAGCAGCCCGGGGACAGTCATACAAGAGACCCAGTACTTC. This sequence encodes CASSPGTVIQETQYF. The complete variable domain, with remaining parts taken from reference TRBV7-2 and TRBJ2-5, reads GAGVSQSPSNKVTEKGKDVELRCDPISGHTALYWYRQSLGQGLEFLIYFQGNSAPDKSGLPSDRFSAERTGGSVSTLTIQRTQQEDSAVYLCASSPGTVIQETQYFGPGTRLLVL.

The rearrangement joins TRBV11-2 to TRBJ2-1, with TRBD1 matching 8 bases. Germline CDR1 reads SGHAT; CDR2 reads FQNNGV. The CDR3 is 13 amino acids. V shed 3 bases, J shed 6 bases, and the junction held 1 base outside the gene matches. This chain's CDR3 is CASSFQGANEQFF. DNA of the CDR3: TGTGCCAGCAGCTTTCAGGGGGCCAATGAGCAGTTCTTC.

The genes are TRBV27 and TRBJ1-1; 7 bases are shared with TRBD1. The germline V gene has CDR1 MNHEY and CDR2 SMNVEV (reference sequence). The CDR3 consists of 13 residues. Germline trimming cut 8 bases from V and 3 bases from J; bases unmatched to any gene: 6. The CDR3 is CASLGQGDTEAFF. The CDR3 DNA follows: TGTGCCAGCCTCGGGCAGGGGGACACTGAAGCTTTCTTT.

A single count supports this clone. The rearrangement joins TRBV7-9 to TRBJ2-1; 13 bases line up with TRBD2. V lost 1 base to trimming and J lost 7 bases; unmatched junction nucleotides: 4. This CDR3 is built from 16 residues. Looked up from germline, CDR1 is SEHNR and CDR2 is FQNEAQ (reference sequence). The CDR3 DNA reads as TGTGCCAGCAGCTTAGGGACTAGCGGGAGCTGGAATGAGCAGTTCTTC. It codes for CASSLGTSGSWNEQFF.

This chain joins TRBV5-1 and TRBJ2-4; D possibly uses TRBD1 or TRBD2 (9 bases each). Per germline, CDR1 SGHRS and CDR2 YFSETQ. The CDR3 runs 16 residues. The ends were cut back, 4 bases at V and 9 bases at J, with 23 bases in the middle. The CDR3 region is CASSVGQGLASFIQYF. The CDR3 DNA reads TGCGCCAGCAGCGTGGGACAGGGACTAGCATCTTTCATTCAGTACTTC.

A few counts support this clone. CDR3 DNA sequence: TGTGCCAGCAGCTTTCGAGCGGGAGATATGGAGACCCAGTACTTC. This sequence encodes CASSFRAGDMETQYF. V is TRBV7-8 and J is TRBJ2-5; TRBD2 matches 8 bases. CDR1 is SGHVS, CDR2 FQNEAQ, per germline. V was clipped by 3 bases and J by 5 bases; unmatched bases: 8. There are 15 residues in the CDR3.

J is TRBJ2-3 and V is TRBV5-1; D may be TRBD2 (5 bases). Looked up from germline, CDR1 is SGHRS and CDR2 is YFSETQ. This CDR3 has 16 amino acids. V was cut by 0 bases and J by 5 bases, with 16 bases left in between. The CDR3 region is CASSLGMRGRGDTQYF. DNA for the CDR3: TGCGCCAGCAGCTTGGGGATGCGCGGGCGTGGAGATACGCAGTATTTT. The variable domain in full, completed from reference TRBV5-1 and TRBJ2-3, reads KAGVTQTPRYLIKTRGQQVTLSCSPISGHRSVSWYQQTPGQGLQFLFEYFSETQRNKGNFPGRFSGRQFSNSRSEMNVSTLELGDSALYLCASSLGMRGRGDTQYFGPGTRLTVL.

The chain recombines TRBV5-7 with TRBJ1-2; D might be TRBD1 (5 bases). TRBV5-7 is recorded as an ORF, its role being uncertain. The CDR3 is 14 residues long. CDR3 sequence (DNA): TGTACCACGGCCCGGGAGCAGGGCGTGTATGGCTACACCTTC. The encoded protein is CTTAREQGVYGYTF.

This chain joins TRBV7-2 and TRBJ1-1, with no clear D. CDR3 length equals 13 residues. CDR1 and CDR2 (germline): SGHTA, FQGNSA. V lost 4 bases to trimming and J lost 2 bases, with 8 bases between them. The CDR3 is CASSSYYNTEAFF. The CDR3 nucleotides read TGTGCCAGCAGCTCTTATTATAACACTGAAGCTTTCTTT. The full variable domain, completed using reference TRBV7-2 and TRBJ1-1, is GAGVSQSPSNKVTEKGKDVELRCDPISGHTALYWYRQSLGQGLEFLIYFQGNSAPDKSGLPSDRFSAERTGGSVSTLTIQRTQQEDSAVYLCASSSYYNTEAFFGQGTRLTVV.

The chain joins TRBV5-1 to TRBJ1-2; no definite D call. V gave up 0 bases and J gave up 2 bases, with 8 bases separating them. Germline CDR1 reads SGHRS; CDR2 reads YFSETQ. The CDR3 has 14 residues. CDR3 loop: CASSLEPSNYGYTF. The CDR3 nucleotides read TGCGCCAGCAGCTTGGAGCCATCGAACTATGGCTACACCTTC.

V and J are TRBV6-1 and TRBJ2-7; 8 bases fit TRBD2. Germline CDR1 and CDR2: MNHNS and SASEGT. The CDR3 is 16 amino acids. V was clipped by 1 base and J by 1 base; unmatched bases: 6. CDR3 loop: CASSEEQERGSYEQYF. The CDR3 nucleotides read TGTGCCAGCAGTGAAGAACAGGAGCGGGGGTCCTACGAGCAGTACTTC.

This chain joins TRBV3-1 (or the pseudogene TRBV3-2) and TRBJ1-1, with TRBD1 as a possible D gene (6 bases). Deletions cut 4 bases from V and 1 base from J, with 7 bases between. This CDR3 comprises 13 residues. Per the germline V gene, CDR1 is LGHDT and CDR2 is YNNKEL (reference sequence). CDR3 sequence: CASSLGQNTEAFF. The CDR3 nucleotides are TGTGCCAGCAGCCTGGGACAGAACACTGAAGCTTTCTTT.

This sequence joins TRBV6-1 and TRBJ2-3; 9 bases match TRBD1. V shed 2 bases and J 4 bases; nucleotides not matched to a gene: 7. CDR1 MNHNS and CDR2 SASEGT come from the germline V gene. The CDR3 runs 16 residues. Here the CDR3 reads CASSEHWTGVPDTQYF. CDR3 nucleotides: TGTGCCAGCAGTGAACACTGGACAGGGGTACCAGATACGCAGTATTTT.

The chain uses TRBV7-9 and TRBJ1-6, with a tentative D call TRBD1 (5 bases). The germline V and J ends were trimmed by 5 bases and 9 bases, with 14 bases remaining between them. In germline, CDR1 is SEHNR, CDR2 FQNEAQ (reference sequence). CDR3 size: 14 residues. In DNA, the CDR3 is TGTGCCAGCAGCGACAGAATAAGAAGTTCACCCCTCCACTTT. Amino acid sequence: CASSDRIRSSPLHF.

The chain joins TRBV7-9 to TRBJ1-1; 10 bases agree with TRBD1. Germline V CDR1 and CDR2: SEHNR, FQNEAQ (reference sequence). The trim removed 1 base at V and 5 bases at J, leaving 7 bases unmatched. The CDR3 loop spans 16 amino acids. The CDR3 bases are TGTGCCAGCAGCTTAGGGACAGGGGGTGGGTTGACTGAAGCTTTCTTT. This codes for CASSLGTGGGLTEAFF. The full variable domain, with the rest looked up from reference TRBV7-9 and TRBJ1-1, is DTGVSQNPRHKITKRGQNVTFRCDPISEHNRLYWYRQTLGQGPEFLTYFQNEAQLEKSRLLSDRFSAERPKGSFSTLEIQRTEQGDSAMYLCASSLGTGGGLTEAFFGQGTRLTVV.

This sequence joins TRBV6-5 and TRBJ2-1, with no clear D. From germline, CDR1 is MNHEY and CDR2 SVGAGI. The V and J ends lost 6 bases and 6 bases respectively, with 9 bases between them. This CDR3 comprises 12 residues. In nucleotides, the CDR3 is TGTGCCAGCAGCTTACTGGTCAATGAGCAGTTCTTC. Translating gives CASSLLVNEQFF.